The clone carrying this T cell receptor beta chain was observed a few times. Its antigen is still unknown. Urothelial carcinoma in patients was locally advanced or metastatic. The source of the sample is a study of PD-L1 blockade in urothelial cancer. Notes on the study in general: Prediction of better survival came from below-median pretreatment blood TCR clonality. Durable-benefit cases showed more tumor-associated blood clone expansion at 3 weeks.

Spiking each PCR with synthetic TCR analog templates was performed. Profiling relied on immunoSEQ multiplex PCR, and the TCRdb table lists in-frame clones only, not all of them. The sample holds roughly 40,000 clones, 83% seen once. The germline V gene has CDR1 MNHEY and CDR2 SMNVEV (reference sequence). V shed 5 bases, J shed 7 bases, and the junction held 5 bases outside the gene matches. CDR3 length equals 13 residues. This rearrangement joins TRBV27 to TRBJ1-2; 9 nucleotides match TRBD1. The clonotype was recovered from a man in his sixties with urothelial cancer. The material sequenced was PBMCs, taken around atezolizumab (anti-PD-L1) treatment. The CDR3 DNA follows: TGTGCCAGCAGTCCACAGGGGGCGGTTGGCTACACCTTC. Translating it yields CASSPQGAVGYTF.